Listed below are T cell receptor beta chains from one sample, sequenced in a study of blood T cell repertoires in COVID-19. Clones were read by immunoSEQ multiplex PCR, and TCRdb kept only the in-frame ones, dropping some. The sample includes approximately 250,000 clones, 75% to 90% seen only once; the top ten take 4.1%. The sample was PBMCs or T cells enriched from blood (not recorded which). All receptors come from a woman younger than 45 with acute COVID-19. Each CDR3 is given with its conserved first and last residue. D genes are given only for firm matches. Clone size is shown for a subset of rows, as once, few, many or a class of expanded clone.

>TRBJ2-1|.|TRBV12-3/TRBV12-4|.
TGTGCCAGCAGTTTAATACAAATCGATGAGCAGTTCTTC
CASSLIQIDEQFF
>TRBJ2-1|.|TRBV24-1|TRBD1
TGTGCCACCAGTGATTTGGGGGGACAGGGGGCGATAGATGAGCAGTTCTTC
CATSDLGGQGAIDEQFF
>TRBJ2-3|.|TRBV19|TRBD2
TGTGCCAGTAGTTTCAGCAATAGCGGGAGGGGAACAGATACGCAGTATTTT
CASSFSNSGRGTDTQYF
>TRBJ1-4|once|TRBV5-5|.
TGTGCCAGCAGCTTTTCCGTCCCTAATGAAAAACTGTTTTTT
CASSFSVPNEKLFF
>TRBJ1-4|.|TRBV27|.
TGTGCCAGCAGTTTATTGGGGTACGGGGAGGTTGAAAAACTGTTTTTT
CASSLLGYGEVEKLFF
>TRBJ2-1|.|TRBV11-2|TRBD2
TGTGCCAGCAGCGCGGGACTAGCGGGAGGGTATGAGCAGTTCTTC
CASSAGLAGGYEQFF
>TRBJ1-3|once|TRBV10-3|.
TGTGCCATCCGGGGGGCGCAGGATGGGAACACCATATATTTT
CAIRGAQDGNTIYF
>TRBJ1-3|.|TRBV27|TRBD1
TGTGCCAGCAGCTCACAGGGGGCTAGTGGAAACACCATATATTTT
CASSSQGASGNTIYF
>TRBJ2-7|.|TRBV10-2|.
TGCGCCAGCAGTGATTCCAGGACCTACGAGCAGTACTTC
CASSDSRTYEQYF
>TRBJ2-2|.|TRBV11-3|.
TGTGCCAGCAGCCCAGGAGGGGCAGGGCGTCCCGGGGAGCTGTTTTTT
CASSPGGAGRPGELFF
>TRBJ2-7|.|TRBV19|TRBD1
TGTGCCAGTAGTATAGACCACGGGACAGGGATTCCCTACGAGCAGTACTTC
CASSIDHGTGIPYEQYF
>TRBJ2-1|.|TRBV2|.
TGTGCCAGCACGGTAACCGCCGAAGAGGGGCAGTTCTTC
CASTVTAEEGQFF
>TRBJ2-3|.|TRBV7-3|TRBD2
TGTGCCAGCAGCTTCTCCCGGGACTACACAGATACGCAGTATTTT
CASSFSRDYTDTQYF
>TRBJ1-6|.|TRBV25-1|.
TGTGCCAGCAGTCAGGTATCGGGATCACCCCTCCACTTT
CASSQVSGSPLHF
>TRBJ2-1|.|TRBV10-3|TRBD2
TGTGCCATCAGCAAACTAGCGGGAGAAGGGGATGAGCAGTTCTTC
CAISKLAGEGDEQFF
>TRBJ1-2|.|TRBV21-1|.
TGTGCCAGCAGCAATCGCCGGGACACGGGGAACTATGGCTACACCTTC
CASSNRRDTGNYGYTF
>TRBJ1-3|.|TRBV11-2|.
TGTGCCAGCAGTTTCTCGGGGGTTGGAAACACCATATATTTT
CASSFSGVGNTIYF
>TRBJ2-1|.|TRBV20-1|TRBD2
TGCAGTGCTAGTTCAGCGGGAAAGGATGAGCAGTTCTTC
CSASSAGKDEQFF
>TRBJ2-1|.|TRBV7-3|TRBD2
TGTGCCAGCAGCCTCCTGGCGGGAGGTAGCAATGAGCAGTTCTTC
CASSLLAGGSNEQFF
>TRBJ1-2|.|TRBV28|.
TGTGCCACCGAAAAACACAACGGCTACACCTTC
CATEKHNGYTF
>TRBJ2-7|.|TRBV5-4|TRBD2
TGTGCCAGCAGCCCACAGACCAGACTAGCGGGAGTTCCGGGGGGCGAGCAGTACTTC
CASSPQTRLAGVPGGEQYF
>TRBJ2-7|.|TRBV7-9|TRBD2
TGTGCCAGCAGACGTAGCGGGAAGAGCTCCTACGAGCAGTACTTC
CASRRSGKSSYEQYF
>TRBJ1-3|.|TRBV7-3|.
TGTGCCAGCAGCTTAGGCCCAGGGAATGTGAACACCATATATTTT
CASSLGPGNVNTIYF
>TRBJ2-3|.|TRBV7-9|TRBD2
TGTGCCAGCAGCTTAACTAGCGGGACTACCCAGTATTTT
CASSLTSGTTQYF
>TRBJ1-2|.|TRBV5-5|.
TGTGCCAGCAGCCCCGGGACTTCGGCTAACTATGGCTACACCTTC
CASSPGTSANYGYTF
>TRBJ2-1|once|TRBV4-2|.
TGTGCCAGCAGCCAAGCTGCGGGATACAATGAGCAGTTCTTC
CASSQAAGYNEQFF
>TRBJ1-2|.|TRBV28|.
TGTGCCAGCAGTTTCATCAGAACCGGGACACCTTATGGCTACACCTTC
CASSFIRTGTPYGYTF
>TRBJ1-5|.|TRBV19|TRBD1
TGTGCCAGTAGTACCCACCGGGACAGGGGGCCTCAGCCCCAGCATTTT
CASSTHRDRGPQPQHF
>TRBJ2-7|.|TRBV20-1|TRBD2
TGCAGTGCTAGTGCTTCGGGCGGGGGCTCCTACGAGCAGTACTTC
CSASASGGGSYEQYF
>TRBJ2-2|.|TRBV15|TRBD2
TGTGCCACCAGCGTGGGGGGGTTGGGCACCGGGGAGCTGTTTTTT
CATSVGGLGTGELFF
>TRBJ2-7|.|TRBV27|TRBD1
TGTGCCAGCAGTTCCCGACAGGGGGCTTACGAGCAGTACTTC
CASSSRQGAYEQYF
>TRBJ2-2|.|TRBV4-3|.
TGCGCCAGCAGCCAAGATTATTTTGTCACCGGGGAGCTGTTTTTT
CASSQDYFVTGELFF
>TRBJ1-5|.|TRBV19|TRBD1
TGTGCCAGTAGAGATCCGGGACAGGGATATCAGCCCCAGCATTTT
CASRDPGQGYQPQHF
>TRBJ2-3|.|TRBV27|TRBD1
TGTGCCAGCAGCGACCGGGACAGAAGCACAGATACGCAGTATTTT
CASSDRDRSTDTQYF
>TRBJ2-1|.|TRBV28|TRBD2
TGTGCCAGTTTTACTAGCGGGAGCTACAATGAGCAGTTCTTC
CASFTSGSYNEQFF
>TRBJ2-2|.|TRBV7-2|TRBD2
TGTGCCAGCAGCTTAGGACTAGCGGTAAACACCGGGGAGCTGTTTTTT
CASSLGLAVNTGELFF
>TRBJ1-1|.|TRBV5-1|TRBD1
TGCGCCAGCAGCTTTGGGGACAGGACCCTGAACACTGAAGCTTTCTTT
CASSFGDRTLNTEAFF
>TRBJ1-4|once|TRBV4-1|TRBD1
TGCGCCAGCAGTCCGACAGGGGAGGGGCCAACTAATGAAAAACTGTTTTTT
CASSPTGEGPTNEKLFF
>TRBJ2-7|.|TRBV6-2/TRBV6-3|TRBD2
TGTGCCAGCAGTTACCTCGCGGGAGAAGGCTACGAGCAGTACTTC
CASSYLAGEGYEQYF
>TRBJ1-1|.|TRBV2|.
TGTGCCAGCCTAACTCGGGGCACTGAAGCTTTCTTT
CASLTRGTEAFF